Shown below are 29 T cell receptor beta chains from a single sample sequenced in a study of cytomegalovirus exposure and HLA in healthy donors. The PCR ran on 60 Vbeta and 13 Jbeta primers. The data were produced by immunoSEQ multiplex PCR, yet TCRdb's version contains in-frame clones alone and is incomplete. This sample yields approximately 150,000 clones, of which 87% are seen a single time; around 0.85% belongs to the top ten. The specimen sequenced was PBMCs. The receptor set was obtained from a woman in her twenties or thirties in good health and CMV-seronegative.

This clone came up a few times. CDR3 DNA: TGTGCCATCAGCGGACAGGCAACCTACGAGCAGTACTTC. Protein sequence: CAISGQATYEQYF. The V and J genes are TRBV10-3 and TRBJ2-7; TRBD1 matches at 7 bases. The germline V gene has CDR1 ENHRY and CDR2 SYGVKD. V lost 6 bases to trimming and J lost 2 bases; unmatched junction nucleotides: 4. The CDR3 extends over 13 amino acids.

The J gene is TRBJ1-3, the V gene TRBV9; D possibly corresponds to TRBD1 (6 bases). The CDR3 length is 16 residues. The germline V gene has CDR1 SGDLS and CDR2 YYNGEE. V was pared by 1 base and J by 1 base, with 12 bases between. As DNA, the CDR3 is TGTGCCAGCAGCGTATCCACAGGGAGTTCTGGAAACACCATATATTTT. It codes for CASSVSTGSSGNTIYF.

The CDR3 DNA reads as TGTGCCAGCAGCCCTGGACAGGGGGCTGGAGAGACCCAGTACTTC. Encoded protein: CASSPGQGAGETQYF. This chain uses TRBV7-8 with TRBJ2-5; TRBD1 matches 11 bases. This CDR3 comprises 15 residues. V lost 5 bases to trimming and J lost 4 bases; unmatched junction nucleotides: 6. Germline lookup yields CDR1 SGHVS and CDR2 FQNEAQ. Combining the CDR3 with reference TRBV7-8 and TRBJ2-5 gives the whole variable domain GAGVSQSPRYKVAKRGQDVALRCDPISGHVSLFWYQQALGQGPEFLTYFQNEAQLDKSGLPSDRFFAERPEGSVSTLKIQRTQQEDSAVYLCASSPGQGAGETQYFGPGTRLLVL.

The genes are TRBV4-1 and TRBJ2-2, with 7 bases fitting TRBD1. Trimming removed 5 bases from V and 0 bases from J; junction bases left unmatched: 15. Germline V gene lookup returns CDR1 MGHRA and CDR2 YSYEKL. The CDR3 totals 19 residues. In nucleotides, the CDR3 is TGCGCCAGCAGCTCCAAGATATTAGGGGGCACCGCGAACACCGGGGAGCTGTTTTTT. Amino acids: CASSSKILGGTANTGELFF.

As to this clone: Germline is not matched at one junction end, which may reflect a read error. The V and J genes are TRBV18 and TRBJ1-5; D remains ambiguous. Looked up from germline, CDR1 is KGHSH and CDR2 is LQKENI. The CDR3 length is 13 residues. CDR3 nucleotides: TGTGCCGGCTCCCCCGGTCGGGATCAGCCCCAGCATTTT. It yields the protein CAGSPGRDQPQHF. Full variable domain (remainder filled in from reference TRBV18 and TRBJ1-5): NAGVMQNPRHLVRRRGQEARLRCSPMKGHSHVYWYRQLPEEGLKFMVYLQKENIIDESGMPKERFSAEFPKEGPSILRIQQVVRGDSAAYFCAGSPGRDQPQHFGDGTRLSIL.

V and J are TRBV6-5 and TRBJ2-7; 8 positions match TRBD1. Looked up from germline, CDR1 is MNHEY and CDR2 is SVGAGI. V shed 6 bases and J 4 bases; nucleotides not matched to a gene: 5. The length of the CDR3 is 13 residues. In DNA, the CDR3 is TGTGCCAGCAGAGAGACAGGGGCTTACGAGCAGTACTTC. This gives the protein CASRETGAYEQYF.

This clone was picked up one time. V and J are TRBV19 and TRBJ2-1; 11 bases align to TRBD2. CDR3 length: 15 amino acids. The J segment lost 6 bases and the V segment lost 3 bases, leaving 4 bases of the junction unmatched. Germline V gene data show CDR1 as LNHDA and CDR2 as SQIVND (reference sequence). CDR3 DNA: TGTGCCAGTAGTATGCTAGCGGGAGGACCCAATGAGCAGTTCTTC. It translates to CASSMLAGGPNEQFF. Together with reference TRBV19 and TRBJ2-1, the CDR3 gives the full variable domain: DGGITQSPKYLFRKEGQNVTLSCEQNLNHDAMYWYRQDPGQGLRLIYYSQIVNDFQKGDIAEGYSVSREKKESFPLTVTSAQKNPTAFYLCASSMLAGGPNEQFFGPGTRLTVL.

The V call is TRBV29-1, the J call TRBJ2-3; 8 bases map to TRBD1. Losses at the gene ends were 6 bases for V and 11 bases for J; bases not matched to a gene: 19. The CDR3 runs 15 residues. Germline values: CDR1 SQVTM, CDR2 ANQGSEA. The CDR3 DNA follows: TGCAGCGTCGGGGATGGACAGGGAGCCCTCTTGGTGCAGTATTTT. It translates to CSVGDGQGALLVQYF.

The rearrangement joins TRBV4-2 to TRBJ2-3; D gene uncertain. This CDR3 is built from 15 residues. Germline assignment: CDR1 LGHNA and CDR2 YNFKEQ. Trimming stripped 1 base from V and 0 bases from J, with 8 bases between. CDR3 residues: CASSQGYSSTDTQYF. CDR3 sequence (DNA): TGTGCCAGCAGCCAAGGGTACTCAAGCACAGATACGCAGTATTTT.

The V call is TRBV20-1, the J call TRBJ2-3; D remains unclear. CDR3 length: 10 amino acids. The V end lost 2 bases, the J end lost 8 bases, and 5 bases lay between the germline ends. Germline V gene lookup returns CDR1 DFQATT and CDR2 SNEGSKA (reference sequence). The CDR3 protein is CSARSSTQYF. The DNA of the CDR3 is TGCAGTGCTAGATCTAGTACGCAGTATTTT.

This sequence joins TRBV18 and TRBJ2-7; 7 bases fit TRBD2. The CDR3 has 14 residues. The J segment lost 3 bases and the V segment lost 1 base, leaving 3 bases of the junction unmatched. Germline values: CDR1 KGHSH, CDR2 LQKENI. CDR3 bases: TGTGCCAGCTCACCACAGTCGGGGGGCTACGAGCAGTACTTC. Amino acid sequence: CASSPQSGGYEQYF.

In DNA, the CDR3 is TGTGCCAGTAGAAACTCCGGGACTCGAGTCTACGAGCAGTACTTC. Translating it yields CASRNSGTRVYEQYF. The V call is TRBV19, the J call TRBJ2-7, with D maybe TRBD2 (6 bases). V was trimmed by 6 bases and J by 3 bases, leaving 18 bases between them. CDR1 is LNHDA and CDR2 is SQIVND in the germline V gene (reference sequence). The CDR3 contains 15 residues.

The gene calls are TRBV5-5 and TRBJ2-1; D might be TRBD2 (6 bases). The germline V gene encodes CDR1 SGHKS and CDR2 YYEKEE (reference sequence). V shed 3 bases and J shed 0 bases, with 10 bases lying between them. The CDR3 is 15 amino acids. The CDR3 spells CASSSGTGSYNEQFF. DNA for the CDR3: TGTGCCAGCAGCTCCGGGACTGGCTCCTACAATGAGCAGTTCTTC.

V usage is TRBV10-3 and J usage is TRBJ2-3, with no clear D. Looked up from germline, CDR1 is ENHRY and CDR2 is SYGVKD. Trimming took 5 bases from V and 0 from J, leaving 12 bases between them. The CDR3 contains 15 residues. CDR3: CAISQVNPSTDTQYF. CDR3 sequence (DNA): TGTGCCATCAGTCAGGTCAACCCGAGCACAGATACGCAGTATTTT.

This chain connects TRBV5-1 to TRBJ2-5; TRBD2 matches at 14 bases. Germline CDR1 SGHRS, CDR2 YFSETQ. With V trimmed by 4 bases and J by 5 bases, 13 bases remained unmatched. The CDR3 totals 18 residues. The CDR3 nucleotides are TGCGCCAGCAGCCGTCCCGGGACTAGCGGGAGTTTATGGGAGACCCAGTACTTC. Its translation is CASSRPGTSGSLWETQYF.

The rearrangement links TRBV7-2 to TRBJ2-7; 7 bases align to TRBD2. V lost 7 bases to trimming and J lost 2 bases; unmatched junction nucleotides: 14. CDR1 SGHTA and CDR2 FQGNSA come from the germline V gene. The CDR3 is 16 amino acids. This CDR3 reads CASISHGAGVAYEQYF. In DNA, the CDR3 is TGTGCCAGCATCTCCCACGGGGCGGGGGTAGCCTACGAGCAGTACTTC. The full variable domain, completed using reference TRBV7-2 and TRBJ2-7, is GAGVSQSPSNKVTEKGKDVELRCDPISGHTALYWYRQSLGQGLEFLIYFQGNSAPDKSGLPSDRFSAERTGGSVSTLTIQRTQQEDSAVYLCASISHGAGVAYEQYFGPGTRLTVT.

The CDR3 here is CASSLQTGKGGGYTF. The DNA of the CDR3 is TGTGCCAGCAGTTTACAAACAGGGAAGGGTGGCGGCTACACCTTC. The chain is built from TRBV27 and TRBJ1-2; D possibly corresponds to TRBD1 (6 bases). Germline V gene data show CDR1 as MNHEY and CDR2 as SMNVEV (reference sequence). This CDR3 is built from 15 residues. The V and J ends lost 2 bases and 8 bases respectively, with 18 bases between them.

The chain recombines TRBV5-6 with TRBJ1-2, with D perhaps matching TRBD1 (6 bases). V lost 1 base to trimming and J lost 8 bases, with 18 bases between them. The germline V gene has CDR1 SGHDT and CDR2 YYEEEE. The CDR3 covers 15 residues. The CDR3 reads CASSLSGAPWRGYTF. CDR3 nucleotide sequence: TGTGCCAGCAGCTTGTCAGGGGCGCCGTGGAGGGGCTACACCTTC. The complete variable domain, with remaining parts taken from reference TRBV5-6 and TRBJ1-2, reads DAGVTQSPTHLIKTRGQQVTLRCSPKSGHDTVSWYQQALGQGPQFIFQYYEEEERQRGNFPDRFSGHQFPNYSSELNVNALLLGDSALYLCASSLSGAPWRGYTFGSGTRLTVV.

J is TRBJ1-6 and V is TRBV7-9, with TRBD1 as a possible D gene (5 bases). Germline CDR1 is SEHNR and CDR2 is FQNEAQ (reference sequence). The CDR3 consists of 15 residues. V lost 6 bases, J lost 7 bases, and 16 bases lay in between. Here the CDR3 DNA reads TGTGCCAGCAGAGATACAGGAACCCTGAATTCACCCCTCCACTTT. Protein product: CASRDTGTLNSPLHF.

CDR3 amino acids: CASSLGDSNSPLHF. In DNA, the CDR3 is TGTGCCAGCAGCTTGGGTGACAGCAATTCACCCCTCCACTTT. The chain uses TRBV5-4 and TRBJ1-6; possible D gene TRBD1, 5 bases. V lost 0 bases and J lost 7, with 8 bases in between. The CDR3 spans 14 residues. CDR1 SGHNT and CDR2 YYREEE come from the germline V gene (reference sequence).

This clone was seen once. This chain connects TRBV27 to TRBJ2-5, with TRBD1 matching over 11 bases. Matching the DNA end better, TRBJ2-7 makes the J call doubtful. The CDR3 is 14 amino acids. Per the germline V gene, CDR1 is MNHEY and CDR2 is SMNVEV (reference sequence). The CDR3 loop reads CASRGTGGPYEQYF. CDR3 nucleotide sequence: TGTGCCAGCAGAGGGACAGGGGGACCCTACGAGCAGTACTTC.

The gene calls are TRBV28 and TRBJ2-7, with TRBD2 identical over 7 bases. CDR1 is MDHEN, CDR2 SYDVKM, per germline. Trimming cost V 3 bases and J 0 bases; bases outside gene matches: 5. The CDR3 is 15 amino acids. CDR3 DNA sequence: TGTGCCAGCAGTTTGGTTGGCGGGAGCTCCTACGAGCAGTACTTC. It yields the protein CASSLVGGSSYEQYF. The full variable domain, completed using reference TRBV28 and TRBJ2-7, is DVKVTQSSRYLVKRTGEKVFLECVQDMDHENMFWYRQDPGLGLRLIYFSYDVKMKEKGDIPEGYSVSREKKERFSLILESASTNQTSMYLCASSLVGGSSYEQYFGPGTRLTVT.

This chain uses TRBV2 with TRBJ2-7; possible D gene TRBD1, 5 bases. The CDR3 is 14 amino acids. V was cut by 4 bases and J by 0 bases, with 10 bases left in between. Germline CDR1 and CDR2: SNHLY and FYNNEI. The CDR3 protein is CASSGGSSSYEQYF. The CDR3 nucleotides are TGTGCCAGCAGTGGGGGCAGCAGCTCCTACGAGCAGTACTTC. The whole variable domain, filled in from reference TRBV2 and TRBJ2-7, reads EPEVTQTPSHQVTQMGQEVILRCVPISNHLYFYWYRQILGQKVEFLVSFYNNEISEKSEIFDDQFSVERPDGSNFTLKIRSTKLEDSAMYFCASSGGSSSYEQYFGPGTRLTVT.

The gene calls are TRBV7-3 and TRBJ1-3, with D possibly being TRBD1 (6 bases). Germline loops: CDR1 SGHTA, CDR2 FQGTGA. There are 15 residues in the CDR3. Trimming removed 5 bases from V and 0 bases from J, with 11 bases in between. CDR3 DNA sequence: TGTGCCAGCAGCGTGGACAGTAACTCTGGAAACACCATATATTTT. This sequence encodes CASSVDSNSGNTIYF.

The chain joins TRBV5-1 to TRBJ2-7; TRBD1 matches at 7 bases. V lost 0 bases, J lost 2 bases, and 11 bases stayed unmatched. Looked up from germline, CDR1 is SGHRS and CDR2 is YFSETQ. The CDR3 contains 17 residues. The CDR3 loop reads CASSLESPGQVTYEQYF. The CDR3 DNA is TGCGCCAGCAGCTTGGAATCTCCCGGACAGGTGACCTACGAGCAGTACTTC.

The chain couples TRBV27 to TRBJ2-1; TRBD2 matches 9 bases. Germline trimming cut 6 bases from V and 8 bases from J; bases unmatched to any gene: 11. The CDR3 runs 15 residues. Germline V CDR1 and CDR2: MNHEY, SMNVEV (reference sequence). Here the CDR3 DNA reads TGTGCCAGCAGCCCCGGGACTAGCCCAAGGGATGAGCAGTTCTTC. This codes for CASSPGTSPRDEQFF.

The chain joins TRBV4-1 to TRBJ1-1; TRBD1 aligns across 10 bases. This CDR3 region has 15 residues. The germline gives CDR1 MGHRA, CDR2 YSYEKL. V was pared by 1 base and J by 5 bases, with 4 bases of the junction left unmatched. The CDR3 spells CASSQVGQGGTEAFF. The CDR3 coding sequence is TGCGCCAGCAGCCAAGTTGGACAGGGGGGGACTGAAGCTTTCTTT.

This chain joins TRBV5-6 and TRBJ2-6, with 7 nucleotides matching TRBD2. This CDR3 has 12 residues. Trimming at V came to 0 bases and at J to 19 bases, leaving 7 bases not matched to a gene. Germline CDR1 SGHDT, CDR2 YYEEEE. In nucleotides, the CDR3 is TGTGCCAGCAGCTTGGGGGCAGGGAGGGGTACTTTC. Translated, it gives CASSLGAGRGTF.

The V call is TRBV10-3, the J call TRBJ2-7, with D possibly being TRBD1 (5 bases). There are 13 residues in the CDR3. Germline V gene data show CDR1 as ENHRY and CDR2 as SYGVKD. Trimming pared 3 bases from V and 3 bases from J, leaving 9 bases between. The CDR3 sequence: CAISENDSYEQYF. In DNA, the CDR3 is TGTGCCATCAGTGAAAACGACAGCTACGAGCAGTACTTC.